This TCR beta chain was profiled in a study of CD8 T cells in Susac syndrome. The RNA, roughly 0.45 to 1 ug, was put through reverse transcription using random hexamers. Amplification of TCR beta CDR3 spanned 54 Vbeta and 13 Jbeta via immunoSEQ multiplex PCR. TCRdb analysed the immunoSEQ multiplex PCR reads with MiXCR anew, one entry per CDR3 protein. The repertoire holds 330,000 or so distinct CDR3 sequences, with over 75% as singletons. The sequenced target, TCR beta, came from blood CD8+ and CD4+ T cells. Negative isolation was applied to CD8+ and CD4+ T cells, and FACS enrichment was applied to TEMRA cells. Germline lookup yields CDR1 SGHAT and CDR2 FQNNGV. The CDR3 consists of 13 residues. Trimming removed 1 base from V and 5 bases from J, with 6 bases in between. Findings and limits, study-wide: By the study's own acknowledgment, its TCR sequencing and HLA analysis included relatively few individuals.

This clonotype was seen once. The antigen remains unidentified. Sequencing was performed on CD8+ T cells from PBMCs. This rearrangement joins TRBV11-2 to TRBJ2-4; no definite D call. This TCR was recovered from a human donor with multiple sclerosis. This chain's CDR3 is CASSLVDQNIQYF. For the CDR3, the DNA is TGTGCCAGCAGCTTAGTTGACCAAAACATTCAGTACTTC.